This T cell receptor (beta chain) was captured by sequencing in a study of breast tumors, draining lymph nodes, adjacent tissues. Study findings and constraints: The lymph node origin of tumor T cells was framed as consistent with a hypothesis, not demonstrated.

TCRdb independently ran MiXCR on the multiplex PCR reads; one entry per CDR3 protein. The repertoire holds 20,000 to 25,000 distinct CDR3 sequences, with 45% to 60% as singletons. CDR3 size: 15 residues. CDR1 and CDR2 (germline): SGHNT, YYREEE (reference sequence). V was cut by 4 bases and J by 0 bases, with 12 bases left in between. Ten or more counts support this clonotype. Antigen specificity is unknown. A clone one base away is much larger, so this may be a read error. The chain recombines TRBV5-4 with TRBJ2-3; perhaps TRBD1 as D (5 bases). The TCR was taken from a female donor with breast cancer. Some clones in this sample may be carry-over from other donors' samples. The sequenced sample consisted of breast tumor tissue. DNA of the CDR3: TGTGCCAGCAGCGAAGGACACCCTAGCACAGATACGCAGTATTTT. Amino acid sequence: CASSEGHPSTDTQYF.